A single sample is the source of the 17 T cell receptor beta chains below, sequenced in a study of cytomegalovirus exposure and HLA in healthy donors. Researchers ran the PCR with 60 Vbeta and 13 Jbeta primers. Data came from immunoSEQ multiplex PCR; TCRdb stores just in-frame clones and leaves some out. This repertoire includes some 30,000 clones. The sequenced sample consisted of PBMCs. Receptors were obtained from a woman aged 40 to 50 in good health and CMV-seropositive.

The CDR3 reads CATSRVPDFYEQYF. CDR3 coding DNA: TGTGCCACCAGCAGAGTTCCAGACTTCTACGAGCAGTACTTC. This chain uses TRBV15 with TRBJ2-7; unclear D gene. This CDR3 is built from 14 residues. V was cut by 1 base and J by 3 bases, with 10 bases left in between. The germline gives CDR1 LNHNV, CDR2 YYDKDF (reference sequence).

The CDR3 DNA sequence: TGTGCCAGCAGCCCGAGCGGGAGGTCCTACAATGAGCAGTTCTTC. This gives the protein CASSPSGRSYNEQFF. The chain joins TRBV4-2 to TRBJ2-1; TRBD2 agrees at 9 bases. The CDR3 loop spans 15 amino acids. Germline CDR1 LGHNA, CDR2 YNFKEQ. The V gene end was trimmed by 4 bases and the J gene end by 1 base; junction bases not matched to a gene: 2.

The chain employs TRBV4-1 and TRBJ2-7; 14 positions match TRBD2. V was pared by 4 bases and J by 5 bases, with 4 bases of the junction left unmatched. Germline CDR1 is MGHRA and CDR2 is YSYEKL. The CDR3 consists of 15 residues. Here the CDR3 reads CASSRAGLAGDEQYF. The CDR3 DNA sequence: TGCGCCAGCAGCCGAGCGGGACTAGCGGGAGACGAGCAGTACTTC.

The chain has TRBV4-1 and TRBJ1-5, with D tentatively TRBD1 (5 bases). V was trimmed by 1 base and J by 6 bases, leaving 13 bases between them. Germline V gene sequence: CDR1 MGHRA, CDR2 YSYEKL. The CDR3 has 15 amino acids. The CDR3 DNA is TGCGCCAGCAGCCAAGGGGGCAGCCCTAGTCAGCCCCAGCATTTT. It translates to CASSQGGSPSQPQHF.

V gene TRBV10-3 combines with J gene TRBJ2-1, with a weak D call TRBD2 (6 bases). This CDR3 comprises 15 residues. V gave up 2 bases and J gave up 0 bases, with 8 bases separating them. CDR1 ENHRY and CDR2 SYGVKD come from the germline V gene. The CDR3: CAISERGSSYNEQFF. CDR3 nucleotides: TGTGCCATCAGTGAGCGGGGGAGCTCCTACAATGAGCAGTTCTTC.

The chain employs TRBV7-6 and TRBJ1-1; D might be TRBD1 (5 bases). The germline V gene has CDR1 SGHVS and CDR2 FNYEAQ. The CDR3 is made up of 16 amino acids. The ends were cut back, 2 bases at V and 3 bases at J, with 16 bases in the middle. The CDR3 coding sequence is TGTGCCAGCAGCTTATCGTCCGTGGACACCCACACTGAAGCTTTCTTT. It yields the protein CASSLSSVDTHTEAFF.

The rearrangement joins TRBV4-1 to TRBJ2-2; D gene ambiguous. V was cut by 3 bases and J by 0 bases, with 8 bases left in between. Germline V gene data show CDR1 as MGHRA and CDR2 as YSYEKL. The CDR3 extends over 15 amino acids. This chain's CDR3 is CASSHLATNTGELFF. DNA of the CDR3: TGCGCCAGCAGCCACTTAGCTACGAACACCGGGGAGCTGTTTTTT.

The chain links TRBV18 to TRBJ2-3; 7 bases are a match to TRBD2. This CDR3 comprises 14 residues. From germline, CDR1 is KGHSH and CDR2 LQKENI. Unmatched junction bases numbered 7, after V lost 6 bases and J lost 4 bases. CDR3 protein: CASSRETGADTQYF. The CDR3 region has the DNA TGTGCCAGCTCGCGGGAGACGGGGGCAGATACGCAGTATTTT.

The J gene is TRBJ1-1, the V gene TRBV28, with 7 nucleotides matching TRBD1. The germline V gene encodes CDR1 MDHEN and CDR2 SYDVKM. The V segment lost 8 bases and the J segment 4 bases; nucleotides outside the gene matches: 4. The CDR3 sequence is 12 residues long. The CDR3 reads CASGDRVTEAFF. The CDR3 coding sequence is TGTGCCAGCGGTGACAGGGTCACTGAAGCTTTCTTT.

The V call is TRBV5-1, the J call TRBJ1-1, with 7 bases identical to TRBD1. The CDR3 contains 13 residues. Trimming at V came to 5 bases and at J to 4 bases, leaving 5 bases not matched to a gene. The germline CDR1 and CDR2 sequences are SGHRS and YFSETQ. This chain's CDR3 is CASSQGDGTEAFF. Written as DNA, the CDR3 is TGCGCCAGCAGTCAGGGGGACGGCACTGAAGCTTTCTTT.

The V gene is TRBV4-2, the J gene TRBJ2-5; TRBD2 matches 9 bases. J was trimmed by 1 base and V by 1 base; bases with no gene match: 10. The CDR3 is made up of 18 amino acids. Germline loops: CDR1 LGHNA, CDR2 YNFKEQ. Here the CDR3 DNA reads TGTGCCAGCAGCCAAGGGGTGGCGGGAGGGGGAGCCCAAGAGACCCAGTACTTC. Translated, it gives CASSQGVAGGGAQETQYF.

About this clone: A junction boundary mismatches the germline segment, possibly from a read error. The chain recombines TRBV6-1 with TRBJ2-3; D not certain. CDR1 and CDR2 (germline): MNHNS, SASEGT. The CDR3 is made up of 14 amino acids. Here the CDR3 DNA reads TGTGCCAGTAGTGCCCTCTCTAGCACAGATACGCAGTATTTT. Translation: CASSALSSTDTQYF.

J is TRBJ1-5 and V is TRBV15, with 7 bases aligning to TRBD1. With 0 bases clipped from V and 1 base from J, the junction kept 6 bases outside the gene matches. The CDR3 spans 17 residues. The germline V gene has CDR1 LNHNV and CDR2 YYDKDF (reference sequence). The CDR3 loop is CATSRDRYRGSNQPQHF. CDR3 DNA sequence: TGTGCCACCAGCAGAGATCGGTACAGGGGAAGCAATCAGCCCCAGCATTTT.

The rearrangement uses TRBV18 and TRBJ1-4; 9 positions match TRBD1. The CDR3 is 13 amino acids. The germline V gene has CDR1 KGHSH and CDR2 LQKENI. The V and J ends lost 6 bases and 4 bases, in that order; junction bases with no gene match: 0. The CDR3 DNA reads as TGTGCCAGCTCGGACAGGGGTAATGAAAAACTGTTTTTT. This sequence encodes CASSDRGNEKLFF.

This rearrangement joins TRBV30 to TRBJ2-1; the match to TRBD2 covers 7 bases. Per germline, CDR1 GTSNPN and CDR2 SVGIG (reference sequence). The CDR3 extends over 16 amino acids. Trimming removed 3 bases from V and 4 bases from J; junction bases left unmatched: 12. The CDR3 spells CAWRTSGGGMYNEQFF. The CDR3 DNA sequence: TGTGCCTGGAGGACCTCTGGCGGGGGAATGTACAATGAGCAGTTCTTC. Supplemented by reference TRBV30 and TRBJ2-1, the full variable domain reads SQTIHQWPATLVQPVGSPLSLECTVEGTSNPNLYWYRQAAGRGLQLLFYSVGIGQISSEVPQNLSASRPQDRQFILSSKKLLLSDSGFYLCAWRTSGGGMYNEQFFGPGTRLTVL.

The chain recombines TRBV7-9 with TRBJ1-2; TRBD1 matches at 7 bases. J gave up 5 bases and V 7 bases, and 16 bases lay outside the gene matches. The CDR3 length is 16 residues. Per the germline V gene, CDR1 is SEHNR and CDR2 is FQNEAQ (reference sequence). The CDR3: CASTRISGTVLYGYTF. As DNA, the CDR3 is TGTGCCAGCACCAGAATCTCCGGGACAGTTCTTTATGGCTACACCTTC.

V is TRBV6-6 and J is TRBJ2-1, with 9 bases lining up with TRBD2. The CDR3 runs 15 residues. Losses at the gene ends were 5 bases for V and 5 bases for J; bases not matched to a gene: 7. The germline gives CDR1 MNHNY, CDR2 SVGAGI (reference sequence). CDR3 bases: TGTGCCAGCAGTCGTAGCGGGAGAGACAACAATGAGCAGTTCTTC. The encoded protein is CASSRSGRDNNEQFF.